A single sample is the source of the 27 T cell receptor beta chains below, sequenced in a study of T cells in Graves' hyperthyroidism and ophthalmopathy. The TCR beta CDR3 regions underwent amplification using RNA transcripts as the source. TCR CDR3 regions were first amplified by RT-PCR with HTBI primers. TCRdb re-called the multiplex PCR reads through MiXCR, storing one row per CDR3 protein. In the table there are around 700,000 distinct CDR3 sequences, roughly a sixth of which are singletons. Specimen: blood. These receptors came from a woman aged 45 to 65 with Graves' hyperthyroidism that later progressed to Graves' ophthalmopathy.

The chain couples TRBV6-1 to TRBJ2-7; D assignment may be TRBD1 or TRBD2 (5 bases each). Trimming left V 6 bases short and J 5 bases short, with 17 bases between. Germline V gene data show CDR1 as MNHNS and CDR2 as SASEGT. This CDR3 has 14 amino acids. The CDR3 protein is CASSSAGRDHEQYF. The CDR3 DNA reads as TGTGCCAGCAGCTCGGCGGGCAGGGACCACGAGCAGTACTTC.

This clonotype was counted ten times or more. This rearrangement joins TRBV5-1 to TRBJ1-1, with 8 bases matching TRBD1. In germline, CDR1 is SGHRS, CDR2 YFSETQ. The trim removed 5 bases at V and 6 bases at J, leaving 9 bases unmatched. The CDR3 contains 14 residues. The CDR3 protein is CASSSDRVGSEAFF. CDR3 bases: TGCGCCAGCAGTTCGGACAGGGTCGGATCTGAAGCTTTCTTT. Full variable domain (rest looked up from reference TRBV5-1 and TRBJ1-1): KAGVTQTPRYLIKTRGQQVTLSCSPISGHRSVSWYQQTPGQGLQFLFEYFSETQRNKGNFPGRFSGRQFSNSRSEMNVSTLELGDSALYLCASSSDRVGSEAFFGQGTRLTVV.

This clonotype occurred many times. The chain couples TRBV28 to TRBJ2-3, with 11 bases lining up with TRBD2. Per the germline V gene, CDR1 is MDHEN and CDR2 is SYDVKM. CDR3 size: 19 residues. Trimming took 6 bases from V and 1 from J; bases not matched to a gene: 15. CDR3 amino acids: CASRMGLAEPRAGTDTQYF. The CDR3 nucleotides are TGTGCCAGCAGGATGGGACTAGCGGAGCCACGGGCTGGCACAGATACGCAGTATTTT.

This clonotype occurred a few times. The rearrangement joins TRBV29-1 to TRBJ1-2; D uncertain. Germline CDR1 is SQVTM and CDR2 is ANQGSEA. CDR3 length: 12 amino acids. The ends were cut back, 1 base at V and 7 bases at J, with 10 bases in the middle. The CDR3 protein is CSVEGLVAGYTF. The CDR3 DNA follows: TGCAGCGTTGAAGGGTTGGTGGCTGGCTACACCTTC.

The chain links TRBV20-1 to TRBJ2-5; 8 nucleotides line up with TRBD2. V gave up 6 bases and J gave up 1 base; unmatched junction bases: 10. Germline CDR1 and CDR2: DFQATT and SNEGSKA (reference sequence). There are 15 residues in the CDR3. The CDR3 is CSALSALAAQETQYF. In nucleotides, the CDR3 is TGCAGTGCCCTTTCGGCACTAGCGGCCCAAGAGACCCAGTACTTC.

This clonotype was picked up many times. The junction and the germline gene differ at one end; a read error may be behind it. The chain has TRBV6-1 and TRBJ1-1; 7 bases fit TRBD1. The germline CDR1 and CDR2 sequences are MNHNS and SASEGT. The CDR3 spans 16 residues. The CDR3 protein is CASREDRVGLGTEAFF. CDR3 DNA sequence: TGTGCCAGCAGAGAAGACAGGGTAGGGTTGGGTACTGAAGCTTTCTTT.

The rearrangement joins TRBV27 to TRBJ2-2; 12 bases fit TRBD1. Trimming at V came to 6 bases and at J to 6 bases, leaving 8 bases not matched to a gene. The length of the CDR3 is 16 residues. Germline V lookup: CDR1 MNHEY, CDR2 SMNVEV (reference sequence). The CDR3 sequence: CASSRGTGGFAGELFF. The CDR3 DNA reads as TGTGCCAGCAGCAGGGGGACAGGGGGCTTCGCCGGGGAGCTGTTTTTT.

This chain links TRBV5-1 with TRBJ1-2; D unclear. Per germline, CDR1 SGHRS and CDR2 YFSETQ. V was shortened by 5 bases and J by 4 bases, with 12 bases between the two germline ends. The length of the CDR3 is 13 residues. The CDR3 protein is CASRRVGGYGYTF. CDR3 sequence (DNA): TGCGCCAGCAGGAGGGTAGGAGGCTATGGCTACACCTTC.

The table lists this clonotype with a few counts. The chain is built from TRBV7-8 and TRBJ1-5; TRBD1 aligns across 8 bases. J lost 6 bases, V lost 1 base, and 5 bases had no gene match. Germline V gene data show CDR1 as SGHVS and CDR2 as FQNEAQ. This CDR3 is built from 15 residues. The CDR3: CASSLGQGPTQPQHF. Here the CDR3 DNA reads TGTGCCAGCAGCTTAGGACAGGGGCCGACTCAGCCCCAGCATTTT.

This clonotype occurred many times. V usage is TRBV20-1 and J usage is TRBJ2-1, with D maybe TRBD2 (6 bases). Trimming took 5 bases from V and 0 from J, leaving 17 bases between them. From germline, CDR1 is DFQATT and CDR2 SNEGSKA (reference sequence). CDR3 size: 16 residues. CDR3 DNA: TGCAGTGCTGACTCCCTTTCAGCGGGCTCCTACAATGAGCAGTTCTTC. Amino acid sequence: CSADSLSAGSYNEQFF.

This clonotype has just a few counts. The gene calls are TRBV7-9 and TRBJ1-4; no reliable D call. V dropped 5 bases and J dropped 8 bases, with 9 bases sitting between them. Germline V gene data show CDR1 as SEHNR and CDR2 as FQNEAQ (reference sequence). The CDR3 has 12 amino acids. The DNA for the CDR3 is TGTGCCAGCAGCGCAGAGTGGGAAAAACTGTTTTTT. Translating gives CASSAEWEKLFF.

V and J are TRBV28 and TRBJ1-5; tentatively, D is TRBD1 (6 bases). V dropped 4 bases and J dropped 6 bases, with 16 bases sitting between them. Germline V CDR1 and CDR2: MDHEN, SYDVKM. The CDR3 spans 15 residues. The CDR3 nucleotides read TGTGCCAGCAGTTACGCCTCGGGGGGCACTCAGCCCCAGCATTTT. Amino acids: CASSYASGGTQPQHF.

This clonotype was seen only a few times. V and J are TRBV10-3 and TRBJ1-6, with D possibly TRBD1 on 5 matching bases. Germline-derived CDR1 and CDR2 are ENHRY and SYGVKD. V gave up 10 bases and J gave up 1 base, with 14 bases separating them. This CDR3 has 15 amino acids. The CDR3 nucleotides are TGTGCCACCTCAGGGTGGGAGTCCTATAATTCACCCCTCCACTTT. It codes for CATSGWESYNSPLHF.

There are many counts of this clonotype. The chain combines TRBV12-3 or TRBV12-4 with TRBJ2-5; 7 nucleotides line up with TRBD2. Trimming took 3 bases from V and 3 from J; bases not matched to a gene: 7. The CDR3 has 15 amino acids. Here the CDR3 DNA reads TGTGCCAGCAGTTTGTTGCGGGGGACGAAAGAGACCCAGTACTTC. It codes for CASSLLRGTKETQYF.

The chain carries TRBV12-3 or TRBV12-4 and TRBJ1-4; a weak D match, TRBD1 (5 bases). The V end was cut by 2 bases, the J end by 7 bases, with 11 bases between. CDR3 size: 14 residues. The DNA of the CDR3 is TGTGCCAGCAGTTTACGGGGGATAGGTGAAAAACTGTTTTTT. This encodes CASSLRGIGEKLFF.

The chain is built from TRBV9 and TRBJ2-7, with D possibly TRBD1 on 5 matching bases. With 4 bases removed from V and 0 bases from J, the gap between germline ends came to 11 bases. The CDR3 is made up of 14 amino acids. CDR1 SGDLS and CDR2 YYNGEE come from the germline V gene. CDR3 in DNA: TGTGCCAGCAGCTTCTCCGACAGCTCCTACGAGCAGTACTTC. Translation: CASSFSDSSYEQYF.

The chain uses TRBV4-1 and TRBJ2-7, with 8 bases fitting TRBD1. J gave up 1 base and V 0 bases, and 11 bases lay outside the gene matches. CDR3 length: 18 residues. Germline loops: CDR1 MGHRA, CDR2 YSYEKL. The CDR3 region is CASSQDIWRQGNSYEQYF. The CDR3 DNA is TGCGCCAGCAGCCAAGATATATGGAGACAGGGGAATTCCTACGAGCAGTACTTC.

This clonotype was counted between two and nine times. The chain carries TRBV20-1 and TRBJ1-1, with 9 positions matching TRBD1. The CDR3 is made up of 11 amino acids. The V and J ends lost 5 bases and 12 bases, in that order; junction bases with no gene match: 7. In germline, CDR1 is DFQATT, CDR2 SNEGSKA (reference sequence). As DNA, the CDR3 is TGCAGTGCTCCGTCACAGGGGGCGACTTTCTTT. The encoded protein is CSAPSQGATFF.

The chain employs TRBV12-3 or TRBV12-4 and TRBJ1-3; D call uncertain. CDR3 length equals 11 residues. Trimming stripped 6 bases from V and 8 bases from J, with 8 bases between. The CDR3 loop reads CASSLGYTIYF. The CDR3 DNA follows: TGTGCCAGCAGCCTCGGTTACACCATATATTTT.

In its sample, this clonotype was seen many times. V is TRBV7-9 and J is TRBJ1-1; D is perhaps TRBD1 (6 bases). The CDR3 has 16 residues. Trimming took off 6 bases at V and 0 bases at J, with 17 bases between the two ends. The V gene's germline CDR1 is SEHNR and CDR2 FQNEAQ (reference sequence). CDR3 DNA: TGTGCCAGCAGAGGGGGACCAGCGGATTTGAACACTGAAGCTTTCTTT. This gives the protein CASRGGPADLNTEAFF.

This chain joins TRBV3-1 and TRBJ2-5; 14 nucleotides agree with TRBD2. The germline gives CDR1 LGHDT, CDR2 YNNKEL (reference sequence). The CDR3 has 16 residues. V was clipped by 5 bases and J by 3 bases; unmatched bases: 5. The CDR3 DNA is TGTGCCAGCAGCAGGGGACTAGCGGGGGATGAAGAGACCCAGTACTTC. Protein: CASSRGLAGDEETQYF.

In this sample, this clonotype turned up a few times. Compared with germline, one end of the junction differs, possibly owing to a read error. This sequence joins TRBV7-3 and TRBJ2-3; the match to TRBD1 covers 7 bases. CDR1 SGHTA and CDR2 FQGTGA come from the germline V gene. This CDR3 comprises 14 residues. Written as DNA, the CDR3 is TGTGCCAGCAGCCTAACAGGGGCCATAGATACGCAGTATTTT. Encoded protein: CASSLTGAIDTQYF. Using reference TRBV7-3 and TRBJ2-3 for the parts outside the CDR3, the full variable domain is GAGVSQTPSNKVTEKGKYVELRCDPISGHTALYWYRQSLGQGPEFLIYFQGTGAADDSGLPNDRFFAVRPEGSVSTLKIQRTERGDSAVYLCASSLTGAIDTQYFGPGTRLTVL.

The rearrangement uses TRBV27 and TRBJ1-6; possible D gene TRBD1, 6 bases. The germline CDR1 and CDR2 sequences are MNHEY and SMNVEV (reference sequence). V lost 6 bases and J lost 6, with 21 bases in between. The CDR3 has 17 residues. The CDR3 DNA reads as TGTGCCAGCAGCCGCGAACTACAGGGAATCGGTAATTCACCCCTCCACTTT. It codes for CASSRELQGIGNSPLHF.

The chain links TRBV10-3 to TRBJ2-2; the D is unclear. The CDR3 length is 13 residues. With 3 bases removed from V and 5 bases from J, the gap between germline ends came to 7 bases. CDR1 ENHRY and CDR2 SYGVKD come from the germline V gene. CDR3 in DNA: TGTGCCATCAGTGATAGTAGGACCGGGGAGCTGTTTTTT. Encoded protein: CAISDSRTGELFF.

This clonotype was seen many times. This chain connects TRBV7-4 to TRBJ1-4, with D uncertain. V shed 3 bases and J shed 5 bases, with 10 bases lying between them. Per germline, CDR1 SGHVT and CDR2 SQSDAQ. CDR3 length equals 14 residues. CDR3 residues: CASSLVCGNEKLFF. The CDR3 bases are TGTGCCAGCAGCTTGGTTTGCGGGAATGAAAAACTGTTTTTT. Based on the CDR3 plus reference TRBV7-4 and TRBJ1-4, the full variable domain is GAGVSQSPRYKVAKRGRDVALRCDSISGHVTLYWYRQTLGQGSEVLTYSQSDAQRDKSGRPSGRFSAERPERSVSTLKIQRTEQGDSAVYLCASSLVCGNEKLFFGSGTQLSVL.

This clonotype has ten or more counts. The V and J genes are TRBV11-3 and TRBJ2-5, with D possibly TRBD1 on 6 matching bases. Trimming removed 5 bases from V and 5 bases from J, with 12 bases in between. This CDR3 region has 13 residues. Germline CDR1 SGHNT, CDR2 YENEEA. CDR3: CASSLQGMETQYF. In DNA form, the CDR3 reads TGTGCCAGCAGCCTACAGGGAATGGAGACCCAGTACTTC.

As for this clonotype: A junction boundary mismatches the germline segment, possibly from a read error. The genes are TRBV7-9 and TRBJ1-2; tentative D call: TRBD1 (5 bases). Germline CDR1 and CDR2: SEHNR and FQNEAQ (reference sequence). This CDR3 has 19 amino acids. CDR3 protein: CASSNTLVGAFTKNCGYTF. CDR3 DNA sequence: TGTGCCAGCAGCAACACCCTAGTCGGGGCCTTTACGAAGAACTGTGGCTACACCTTC.